This T cell receptor beta chain originates from a study of shared clonotypes between healthy human individuals. The study, taken as a whole, reports: A generally larger estimated richness was seen in naive subsets than in memory subsets. The low donor count limited represented genetic and exposure-history diversity. Only blood underwent sampling, and tissue repertoires likely differ.

The CDR3 contains 16 residues. Germline V gene sequence: CDR1 SGHDT, CDR2 YYEEEE. Trimming took off 6 bases at V and 2 bases at J, with 20 bases between the two ends. Selected positively for CCR7 and CD45RO-negative, naive CD8 cells excluded terminally differentiated effector memory CD45RA+ cells. Only Caucasian adults living in Nashville, Tennessee made up the donor group. About this clone itself: Its antigen is not known.

TCRdb keeps only in-frame clones here, not all; method: immunoSEQ multiplex PCR. The top ten clones hold more than 1.5% of a sample with around 1.9 million clones, more than 85% of them seen once. The sample was naive CD8+ T cells from PBMCs. The TCR sequence derives from a man younger than 30 in good health. Some clones in this sample may be carry-over from other donors' samples. This rearrangement joins TRBV5-6 to TRBJ1-2, with D perhaps TRBD1 (5 bases). This chain's CDR3 is CASTPLTGDPNYGYTF. In DNA form, the CDR3 reads TGTGCCAGCACCCCCTTGACGGGGGATCCGAACTATGGCTACACCTTC.